The rows below give T cell receptor beta chains drawn from one sample of a study of Graves' ophthalmopathy and Graves' hyperthyroidism. TCRdb called the multiplex PCR reads again in MiXCR, with one record for every CDR3 protein. The data hold roughly 380,000 distinct CDR3 sequences, with just over 15% observed a single time. Sequencing input: peripheral blood. All receptors derive from a woman younger than 30 with stable Graves' hyperthyroidism. CDR3s include the opening cysteine and the closing phenylalanine or tryptophan. The order of the fields is V gene, CDR3 length, CDR3 protein.

V: TRBV10-3; length: 14; CDR3: CAISESTRQFEAFF
V: TRBV6-1; length: 16; CDR3: CASSTGASSYNSPLHF
V: TRBV7-9; length: 15; CDR3: CASSFSERGAGELFF
V: TRBV6-4; length: 12; CDR3: CASISPGSEQYF
V: TRBV6-1; length: 15; CDR3: CASNYGGDSGNTIYF
V: TRBV4-1; length: 17; CDR3: CASSHLIRDRGGYGYTF
V: TRBV4-1; length: 13; CDR3: CASSQVGIETQYF
V: TRBV29-1; length: 12; CDR3: CSVGTGEQPQHF
V: TRBV5-6; length: 13; CDR3: CASSFNGIDIQYF
V: TRBV3-1; length: 15; CDR3: CASSQGTTSRETQYF
V: TRBV6-5; length: 12; CDR3: CASRSEGYGYTF
V: TRBV10-3; length: 14; CDR3: CAISERAGVETQYF
V: TRBV2; length: 21; CDR3: CASRSGTGTGELSSNTGELFF
V: TRBV28; length: 16; CDR3: CASSLRLGGRNYEQYF